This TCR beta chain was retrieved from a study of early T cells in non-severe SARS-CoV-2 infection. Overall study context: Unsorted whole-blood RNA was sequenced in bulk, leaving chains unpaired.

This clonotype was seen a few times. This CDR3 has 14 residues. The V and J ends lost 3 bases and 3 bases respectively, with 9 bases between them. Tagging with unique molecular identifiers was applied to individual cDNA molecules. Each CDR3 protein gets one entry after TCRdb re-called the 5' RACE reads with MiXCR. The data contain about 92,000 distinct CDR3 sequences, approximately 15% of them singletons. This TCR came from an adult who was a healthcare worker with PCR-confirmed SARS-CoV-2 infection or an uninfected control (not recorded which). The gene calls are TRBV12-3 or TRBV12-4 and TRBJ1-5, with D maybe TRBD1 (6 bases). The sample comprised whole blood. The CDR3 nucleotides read TGTGCCAGCAGTTTTAACAGGGTCAATCAGCCCCAGCATTTT. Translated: CASSFNRVNQPQHF.